The 9 T cell receptor beta chains listed next were all sequenced from one sample in a study of blood T cells in healthy people across ages. Then a second PCR, running roughly 7 to 11 cycles, was carried out with a sample-barcoded 5' primer and a J-beta primer mix. TCRdb ran MiXCR on the 5' RACE reads and lists one entry per CDR3 protein. This sample has 1.2 million to 1.5 million distinct CDR3 sequences, with 59% found just once. The sequenced material came from blood. The receptors were sampled from a young man in good health.

This chain links TRBV6-1 with TRBJ2-7; maybe TRBD1 (5 bases). Gene TRBJ2-5 matches the end of the DNA better, so the J call may be wrong. Germline loops: CDR1 MNHNS, CDR2 SASEGT. The CDR3 length is 15 residues. The CDR3 reads CASRGPRATRETQYF. In DNA form, the CDR3 reads TGTGCCAGCAGGGGGCCTAGGGCTACTCGGGAGACCCAGTACTTC.

The gene calls are TRBV4-2 and TRBJ2-1; D gene unclear. The V gene lost 4 bases and the J gene lost 8 bases, with 12 bases spanning the gap. Germline CDR1 LGHNA, CDR2 YNFKEQ. The CDR3 loop spans 13 amino acids. This CDR3 reads CASSPPLADEQFF. Written as DNA, the CDR3 is TGTGCCAGCAGCCCCCCCCTCGCGGATGAGCAGTTCTTC.

With respect to this clonotype: This sequence may be a read error, since a much larger clone differs from it by one base. J is TRBJ2-7 and V is TRBV11-2; 7 bases agree with TRBD1. The CDR3 is 13 amino acids. V lost 5 bases and J lost 4; bases outside the gene matches: 5. Germline lookup yields CDR1 SGHAT and CDR2 FQNNGV. CDR3 nucleotide sequence: TGTGCCAGCAGCCCGGGACAGATGTACGAGCAGTACTTC. Translating it yields CASSPGQMYEQYF.

The chain employs TRBV21-1 and TRBJ2-1; whether TRBD2, the table's D call, matches the DNA was not checked. TRBV21-1 is a pseudogene segment. This CDR3 contains 17 residues. CDR3 loop: CASSKTKEGLAMHEQFF. CDR3 DNA sequence: TGTGCCAGCAGCAAAACAAAGGAGGGACTAGCGATGCATGAGCAGTTCTTC.

The V gene is TRBV10-3, the J gene TRBJ2-3; perhaps TRBD2 as D (5 bases). V lost 0 bases, J lost 4 bases, and 8 bases lay in between. The germline V gene encodes CDR1 ENHRY and CDR2 SYGVKD. The CDR3 consists of 14 residues. The CDR3 nucleotides read TGTGCCATCAGTGAGTCTGGAGGATCAGATACGCAGTATTTT. It codes for CAISESGGSDTQYF.

The chain carries TRBV4-3 and TRBJ2-5, with 7 bases that match TRBD2. Germline assignment: CDR1 LGHNA and CDR2 YSLEER. This CDR3 comprises 15 residues. Trimming cost V 1 base and J 13 bases; bases outside gene matches: 15. The CDR3 region is CASSQGLAAGYERYF. The CDR3 coding sequence is TGCGCCAGCAGCCAAGGCCTAGCGGCTGGATACGAGCGGTACTTC.

The chain joins TRBV20-1 to TRBJ2-5; D gene ambiguous. The end of the DNA fits TRBJ2-7 better, so the J call may be wrong. CDR1 and CDR2 (germline): DFQATT, SNEGSKA (reference sequence). This CDR3 spans 11 amino acids. The CDR3 sequence is CSASVAYEQYF. The CDR3 DNA follows: TGCAGTGCTTCTGTCGCCTACGAGCAGTACTTC.

This clonotype appeared a few times. One junction end does not reproduce the germline sequence, and a read error may be involved. The V and J genes are TRBV4-2 and TRBJ1-2; the D is unclear. Germline assignment: CDR1 LGHNA and CDR2 YNFKEQ. The CDR3 loop spans 18 amino acids. The CDR3 protein is CASSEGSETRKRLYGYTF. CDR3 nucleotides: TGTGCCAGCAGCGAAGGATCCGAAACCCGGAAGCGGCTCTATGGTTACACCTTC.

The rearrangement links TRBV20-1 to TRBJ2-5; 9 nucleotides align to TRBD2. Germline V gene data show CDR1 as DFQATT and CDR2 as SNEGSKA (reference sequence). CDR3 length: 14 residues. With 6 bases clipped from V and 1 base from J, the junction kept 6 bases outside the gene matches. CDR3 region: CSADSAGGQETQYF. As DNA, the CDR3 is TGCAGTGCCGACTCAGCGGGGGGCCAAGAGACCCAGTACTTC.